The rows below give T cell receptor beta chains drawn from one sample of a study of control samples from healthy donors and cancer patients. The assay was immunoSEQ multiplex PCR, and TCRdb's table has in-frame clones only and misses some. The repertoire holds roughly 150,000 clones, with approximately 93% as singletons. Sequencing was carried out using blood. These receptors originate from a man aged 18 to 30 in good health. Each CDR3 is given with its conserved first and last residue. Each record gives: V gene, J gene, clone size, CDR3 protein. Clone sizes are given selectively: once, few, many, or a class where the clone is expanded.

>TRBV15|TRBJ1-5|.
CATSFRWEGQPQHF
>TRBV6-4|TRBJ1-1|.
CASSDYYRVWDTEAFF
>TRBV7-3|TRBJ2-1|.
CASSSPGLAEKDNEQFF
>TRBV30|TRBJ1-5|.
CAWSQSSNQPQHF
>TRBV27|TRBJ2-7|.
CASSLSASEIPYEQYF
>TRBV7-9|TRBJ2-7|.
CASSHLNEDEQYF
>TRBV5-1|TRBJ2-1|.
CASSRTIDEQFF
>TRBV9|TRBJ1-1|.
CASSVNGGGGTEAFF
>TRBV10-3|TRBJ2-1|once
CAISATEYNEQFF
>TRBV11-2|TRBJ1-6|.
CASSLDRTFSPLHF
>TRBV5-4|TRBJ2-2|.
CASSIRTSGYHGELFF
>TRBV19|TRBJ2-3|.
CASSPLAGLSTDTQYF
>TRBV3-1/TRBV3-2|TRBJ1-5|.
CASSHGMSNQPQHF
>TRBV10-3|TRBJ2-1|.
CAISDRAGAYNEQFF
>TRBV9|TRBJ1-4|.
CASSVDIRGDEKLFF
>TRBV6-5|TRBJ2-5|.
CASVAGGETQYF
>TRBV7-2|TRBJ2-7|once
CASSLWYEQYF
>TRBV7-9|TRBJ2-3|.
CASRYRTGQAPDTQYF
>TRBV5-1|TRBJ2-2|.
CASTHRGTGNTGELFF
>TRBV9|TRBJ2-3|few
CASSVTGNTDTQYF
>TRBV19|TRBJ1-1|.
CASQDNNRDGNTEAFF
>TRBV6-2/TRBV6-3|TRBJ2-1|.
CASSPRYEQFF
>TRBV18|TRBJ1-2|.
CASSPGVVSYGYTF
>TRBV6-4|TRBJ1-2|once
CASSDEGGYTF
>TRBV28|TRBJ1-1|.
CASSFGTGTEAFF
>TRBV27|TRBJ1-1|.
CASSLWGGAEAFF
>TRBV19|TRBJ2-4|.
CASSINREAMKNIQYF
>TRBV7-8|TRBJ1-5|few
CASSYGSGQPQHF
>TRBV24-1|TRBJ2-2|.
CATSSGTGELFF
>TRBV3-1/TRBV3-2|TRBJ2-3|.
CASSLQRGTDTQYF
>TRBV6-1|TRBJ2-5|few
CASSEASGAQETQYF
>TRBV7-2|TRBJ1-2|.
CASSPQPGDAGGYTF
>TRBV28|TRBJ1-2|.
CASSPALGQANYGYTF
>TRBV3-1/TRBV3-2|TRBJ2-7|.
CASSQTSGGAFSREQYF
>TRBV9|TRBJ2-3|.
CASSVLRADTQYF